This T cell receptor (beta chain) was sequenced for a study of OX40 agonist ivuxolimab in advanced cancers. Generated by immunoSEQ multiplex PCR, the TCRdb table keeps only in-frame clones and is missing some. The table has 55,000 to 75,000 clones, about 89% seen once; the top ten hold 3% to 4%. The germline V gene has CDR1 LGHNA and CDR2 YSLEER. Trimming at V came to 1 base and at J to 4 bases, leaving 1 base not matched to a gene. The CDR3 runs to 16 residues. The sample was CD4+ or CD8+ T cells sorted from blood, taken in a trial of the OX40 agonist ivuxolimab. The gene calls are TRBV4-3 and TRBJ2-3; 14 bases map to TRBD2. This TCR derives from an adult with an advanced solid tumor such as melanoma, head and neck, liver or kidney cancer. DNA of the CDR3: TGCGCCAGCAGCCAAGGGACTAGCGGGAGGTCAGATACGCAGTATTTT. Its protein is CASSQGTSGRSDTQYF.